The next 5 T cell receptor beta chains were all read from a single sample in a study of T-cell reconstitution after alpha-beta-depleted transplantation in children. Unique molecular identifiers tagged the TCRbeta library. One entry per CDR3 protein results from TCRdb running MiXCR on the PCR reads. The sample includes hundreds of thousands of distinct CDR3 sequences, over 10% seen only once; the top ten take around 0.76%. The sample in question was PBMCs, obtained before TCRalphabeta/CD19-depleted stem cell transplant. Receptors originate from a girl aged 2 to 10 with congenital amegakaryocytic thrombocytopenia, due to receive a stem cell transplant.

The chain has TRBV3-1 and TRBJ2-7; D perhaps matches TRBD2 (5 bases). Germline V lookup: CDR1 LGHDT, CDR2 YNNKEL (reference sequence). The CDR3 runs to 15 residues. Trimming removed 4 bases at V and 4 bases at J, with 17 bases between. The CDR3 protein is CASSLTKYGVYEQYF. As DNA, the CDR3 is TGTGCCAGCAGCCTCACAAAGTACGGGGTGTACGAGCAGTACTTC.

The table lists this clonotype with a few counts. The chain joins TRBV27 to TRBJ2-1; no firm D call. The germline gives CDR1 MNHEY, CDR2 SMNVEV (reference sequence). V shed 6 bases and J shed 5 bases, with 11 bases lying between them. The length of the CDR3 is 13 residues. CDR3 bases: TGTGCCAGCAGCTACGGGCCGCACAATGAGCAGTTCTTC. This sequence encodes CASSYGPHNEQFF.

This chain links TRBV29-1 with TRBJ1-1, with a tentative D call TRBD1 (5 bases). CDR3 length: 13 amino acids. The germline V and J ends were trimmed by 4 bases and 6 bases, with 15 bases remaining between them. Germline assignment: CDR1 SQVTM and CDR2 ANQGSEA. The CDR3: CSVGGFPIAEAFF. The CDR3 DNA follows: TGCAGCGTTGGGGGGTTTCCGATCGCTGAAGCTTTCTTT.

This clonotype was counted ten times or more. The gene calls are TRBV6-1 and TRBJ2-1; 7 bases agree with TRBD1. The CDR3 is 15 residues long. Per the germline V gene, CDR1 is MNHNS and CDR2 is SASEGT. J was trimmed by 0 bases and V by 6 bases; bases with no gene match: 5. DNA of the CDR3: TGTGCCAGCAGCCCGACAGGGAACTCCTACAATGAGCAGTTCTTC. Protein sequence: CASSPTGNSYNEQFF.

The rearrangement uses TRBV7-8 and TRBJ1-2; D is possibly TRBD1 (5 bases). Between the trimmed V and J ends, which lost 5 bases and 3 bases, there was a span of 13 bases. The CDR3 length is 14 residues. Germline V gives CDR1 SGHVS, CDR2 FQNEAQ. The CDR3 DNA reads as TGTGCCAGCAGCCAGAGGGTGACAGACTATGGCTACACCTTC. Its protein product is CASSQRVTDYGYTF.